The source of this T cell receptor beta chain is a study of tumor T cells in aggressive B-cell lymphoma. Per germline, CDR1 SSHAT and CDR2 FNYEAQ (reference sequence). This CDR3 contains 16 residues. Method: immunoSEQ multiplex PCR; TCRdb's copy keeps in-frame clones and lacks some. The sample contains 5,000 or so clones, 88% of which appear only once. Sequencing input: tumor tissue. The TCR sequence derives from an adult with diffuse large B cell lymphoma. The chain employs TRBV7-7 and TRBJ2-2, with 7 bases aligning to TRBD2. The CDR3 nucleotides are TGTGCTAGCGGTCGGCTCTCTGGCGGGGGTACCGGGGAGCTGTTTTTT. Encoded protein: CASGRLSGGGTGELFF.